These 15 T cell receptor beta chains were sequenced from one sample in a study of T cells in Graves' hyperthyroidism and ophthalmopathy. RNA transcripts provided the source from which TCR beta CDR3 regions were amplified. RT-PCR in the first round (using the HTBI primer set) targeted the TCR CDR3. TCRdb independently ran MiXCR on the multiplex PCR reads; one entry per CDR3 protein. The sample records 75,000 to 100,000 distinct CDR3 sequences, approximately 56% being singletons. The sequenced sample consisted of blood. These receptors were collected from a woman in her thirties or forties with Graves' hyperthyroidism.

The chain links TRBV10-3 to TRBJ1-2; tentatively, D is TRBD1 (6 bases). Germline values: CDR1 ENHRY, CDR2 SYGVKD. The CDR3 is made up of 14 amino acids. The V end lost 6 bases, the J end lost 5 bases, and 16 bases lay between the germline ends. CDR3 in amino acids: CAISPGRTVYGYTF. DNA of the CDR3: TGTGCCATCAGCCCCGGAAGGACAGTTTATGGCTACACCTTC.

The chain is built from TRBV27 and TRBJ1-2, with D maybe TRBD1 (6 bases). V gave up 3 bases and J gave up 5 bases, with 10 bases separating them. This CDR3 contains 13 residues. Germline CDR1 and CDR2: MNHEY and SMNVEV (reference sequence). The CDR3 protein is CASSFATGYGYTF. For the CDR3, the DNA is TGTGCCAGCAGTTTCGCGACAGGTTATGGCTACACCTTC.

This chain uses TRBV5-1 with TRBJ1-2; TRBD1 might be the D (5 bases). The CDR3 loop spans 17 amino acids. Germline V gene lookup returns CDR1 SGHRS and CDR2 YFSETQ. Deletions cut 0 bases from V and 0 bases from J, with 15 bases between. The CDR3 nucleotides are TGCGCCAGCAGCTTGGTTGACATACAAGGGGCTAACTATGGCTACACCTTC. This gives the protein CASSLVDIQGANYGYTF. Combining the CDR3 with reference TRBV5-1 and TRBJ1-2 gives the whole variable domain KAGVTQTPRYLIKTRGQQVTLSCSPISGHRSVSWYQQTPGQGLQFLFEYFSETQRNKGNFPGRFSGRQFSNSRSEMNVSTLELGDSALYLCASSLVDIQGANYGYTFGSGTRLTVV.

Details on this clonotype: The junction departs from the called germline gene at one end, perhaps through a read error. This chain links TRBV7-2 with TRBJ2-5; 8 bases map to TRBD1. The CDR3 has 15 residues. Germline lookup yields CDR1 SGHTA and CDR2 FQGNSA. In nucleotides, the CDR3 is TGTGCCAGCAGCTTAGGACAGGGGTTCCAAGAGACCCGGTACTTC. This translates into CASSLGQGFQETRYF.

As for this clonotype: The junction and the germline gene differ at one end; a read error may be behind it. The V gene is TRBV20-1, the J gene TRBJ2-7, with TRBD2 as a possible D gene (6 bases). The length of the CDR3 is 12 residues. From germline, CDR1 is DFQATT and CDR2 SNEGSKA (reference sequence). Written as DNA, the CDR3 is TGCAGTGCTGCACGGGGGAGCTACGGGCAGTACTTC. It codes for CSAARGSYGQYF.

Only a few counts were recorded for this clonotype. V is TRBV7-2 and J is TRBJ2-7, with 9 positions matching TRBD1. The CDR3 is 14 residues long. The trim removed 4 bases at V and 3 bases at J, leaving 4 bases unmatched. CDR1 is SGHTA and CDR2 is FQGNSA in the germline V gene. The CDR3 is CASSWGQGGYEQYF. The DNA for the CDR3 is TGTGCCAGCAGCTGGGGACAGGGTGGCTACGAGCAGTACTTC. The full variable domain, in which reference TRBV7-2 and TRBJ2-7 provide the parts outside the CDR3, is GAGVSQSPSNKVTEKGKDVELRCDPISGHTALYWYRQSLGQGLEFLIYFQGNSAPDKSGLPSDRFSAERTGGSVSTLTIQRTQQEDSAVYLCASSWGQGGYEQYFGPGTRLTVT.

This chain uses TRBV2 with TRBJ2-7; 15 nucleotides agree with TRBD2. Germline assignment: CDR1 SNHLY and CDR2 FYNNEI. Trimming took 5 bases from V and 11 from J; bases not matched to a gene: 4. The CDR3 has 13 residues. The CDR3 bases are TGTGCCAGCAGTCGGAGGACTAGCGGGAGGGAGTACTTC. It yields the protein CASSRRTSGREYF.

V gene TRBV12-3 or TRBV12-4 combines with J gene TRBJ1-6, with D perhaps TRBD1 (6 bases). Trimming took off 4 bases at V and 8 bases at J, with 9 bases between the two ends. The CDR3 is 13 residues long. The CDR3 is CASSSQGDSPLHF. The CDR3 DNA is TGTGCCAGCAGTTCACAGGGCGATTCACCCCTCCACTTT.

The rearrangement links TRBV6-6 to TRBJ1-4; D remains ambiguous. CDR1 is MNHNY, CDR2 SVGAGI, per germline (reference sequence). The CDR3 extends over 15 amino acids. Trimming took off 5 bases at V and 8 bases at J, with 18 bases between the two ends. CDR3 sequence: CASSTTILLNEKLFF. The CDR3 DNA follows: TGTGCCAGCAGTACCACCATTCTTCTTAACGAAAAACTGTTTTTT.

In the case of this clonotype: This sequence may be a read error, since a much larger clone differs from it by one base. The gene calls are TRBV20-1 and TRBJ1-2; possible D gene TRBD1, 6 bases. Germline V CDR1 and CDR2: DFQATT, SNEGSKA (reference sequence). The CDR3 spans 15 residues. In DNA form, the CDR3 reads TGCAGTGCTAGATCTGGTTCTCCTGGGGGCTATGGCTACGCCTTC. Protein: CSARSGSPGGYGYAF.

The chain joins TRBV10-3 to TRBJ1-3, with D unclear. Germline-derived CDR1 and CDR2 are ENHRY and SYGVKD. V was shortened by 2 bases and J by 10 bases, with 6 bases between the two germline ends. The CDR3 is 11 residues long. For the CDR3, the DNA is TGTGCCATCAGTGAGATGACTACCATATATTTT. This gives the protein CAISEMTTIYF.

This chain uses TRBV19 with TRBJ2-5, with 9 bases matching TRBD1. Unmatched junction bases numbered 10, after V lost 6 bases and J lost 5 bases. This CDR3 is built from 15 residues. Per the germline V gene, CDR1 is LNHDA and CDR2 is SQIVND (reference sequence). CDR3 sequence reads: CASSRTGQGAETQYF. DNA for the CDR3: TGTGCCAGTAGCAGAACGGGACAGGGTGCGGAGACCCAGTACTTC. Full variable domain (rest looked up from reference TRBV19 and TRBJ2-5): DGGITQSPKYLFRKEGQNVTLSCEQNLNHDAMYWYRQDPGQGLRLIYYSQIVNDFQKGDIAEGYSVSREKKESFPLTVTSAQKNPTAFYLCASSRTGQGAETQYFGPGTRLLVL.

The chain employs TRBV15 and TRBJ2-7; 12 nucleotides agree with TRBD2. The ends lost 3 bases at V and 6 bases at J; junction bases unmatched: 3. CDR3 length: 14 amino acids. Per the germline V gene, CDR1 is LNHNV and CDR2 is YYDKDF (reference sequence). CDR3 protein: CATSRQTSGSEQYF. The CDR3 region has the DNA TGTGCCACCAGCAGGCAGACTAGCGGGAGCGAGCAGTACTTC.

The V and J genes are TRBV2 and TRBJ1-4; the match to TRBD1 covers 9 bases. J lost 5 bases, V lost 6 bases, and 4 bases had no gene match. This CDR3 has 14 amino acids. Germline values: CDR1 SNHLY, CDR2 FYNNEI. CDR3 amino acids: CASSQGTGNEKLFF. The DNA of the CDR3 is TGTGCCAGCAGCCAAGGGACAGGGAATGAAAAACTGTTTTTT.

The sample holds many counts of this clonotype. The chain carries TRBV7-2 and TRBJ1-6, with D hard to call. Germline V gives CDR1 SGHTA, CDR2 FQGNSA. Between the trimmed V and J ends, which lost 6 bases and 0 bases, there was a span of 15 bases. The CDR3 spans 17 residues. In DNA, the CDR3 is TGTGCCAGCAGTTTATGGTCTCCGAGCTCCTATAATTCACCCCTCCACTTT. This translates into CASSLWSPSSYNSPLHF.